This T cell receptor beta chain was recorded in a study of OX40 agonist ivuxolimab in advanced cancers. Study context: Across the patients, intravenous ivuxolimab was delivered every 2 weeks at 0.01 to 10 mg/kg. Participants averaged approximately 65 years of age (range about 23 to 79) and were 75% to 90% male. Of the participants, approximately 38% had some prior anti-PD-1, anti-PD-L1 or anti-CTLA-4 therapy, which was allowed. Study outcomes and limitations: It was not determined which antigens were specifically recognized by the peripheral T cells that had undergone clonal expansion.

There are a few counts of this clone. Its target is unknown. Profiled with immunoSEQ multiplex PCR; TCRdb holds only in-frame clones, not every one. The sample yields over 65,000 clones, 84% seen once. The TCR comes from an adult with an advanced solid tumor such as melanoma, head and neck, liver or kidney cancer. Source: CD4+ or CD8+ T cells sorted from blood, taken in a trial of the OX40 agonist ivuxolimab.

CDR3 nucleotides: TGTGCCAGCAGCTTACGGGGGTATGGCTACACCTTC. Amino acid sequence: CASSLRGYGYTF. The J gene is TRBJ1-2, the V gene TRBV5-6; the D gene is possibly TRBD1 (5 bases). The CDR3 consists of 12 residues. From germline, CDR1 is SGHDT and CDR2 YYEEEE. V was trimmed by 2 bases and J by 5 bases, leaving 7 bases between them. The full variable domain, in which reference TRBV5-6 and TRBJ1-2 provide the parts outside the CDR3, is DAGVTQSPTHLIKTRGQQVTLRCSPKSGHDTVSWYQQALGQGPQFIFQYYEEEERQRGNFPDRFSGHQFPNYSSELNVNALLLGDSALYLCASSLRGYGYTFGSGTRLTVV.